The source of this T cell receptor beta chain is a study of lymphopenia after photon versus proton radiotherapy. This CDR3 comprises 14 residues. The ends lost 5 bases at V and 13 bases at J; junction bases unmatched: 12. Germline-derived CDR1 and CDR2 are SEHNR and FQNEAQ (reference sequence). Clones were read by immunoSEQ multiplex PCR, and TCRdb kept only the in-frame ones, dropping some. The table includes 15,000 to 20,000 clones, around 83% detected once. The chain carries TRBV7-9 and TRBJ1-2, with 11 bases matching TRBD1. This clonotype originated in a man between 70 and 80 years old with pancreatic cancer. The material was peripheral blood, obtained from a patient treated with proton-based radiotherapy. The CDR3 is CASSQVPGQGDSTF. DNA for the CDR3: TGTGCCAGCAGCCAAGTGCCGGGACAGGGGGACTCCACCTTC.